These 23 T cell receptor beta chains were sequenced from one sample in a study of cytomegalovirus exposure and HLA in healthy donors. The data were produced by immunoSEQ multiplex PCR, yet TCRdb's version contains in-frame clones alone and is incomplete. In the table there are a few hundred thousand clones, roughly 85% of which are singletons. The sequenced sample consisted of PBMCs. These receptors all stem from a woman aged 18-29 years in good health and CMV-seronegative.

CDR3 coding DNA: TGTGCCAGCAGTGAATACCGAGATGAAAAACTGTTTTTT. This encodes CASSEYRDEKLFF. This chain uses TRBV25-1 with TRBJ1-4, with no clear D. CDR1 is MGHDK and CDR2 is SYGVNS in the germline V gene. This CDR3 is built from 13 residues. Trimming cost V 0 bases and J 6 bases, with 5 bases left between them.

The chain employs TRBV5-1 and TRBJ2-3, with no clear D. The CDR3 loop spans 15 amino acids. Between the trimmed V and J ends, which lost 4 bases and 1 base, there was a span of 13 bases. The germline CDR1 and CDR2 sequences are SGHRS and YFSETQ. The CDR3 loop is CASSTDRLRTDTQYF. The CDR3 bases are TGCGCCAGCAGCACAGACCGTCTTCGCACAGATACGCAGTATTTT.

This chain joins TRBV15 and TRBJ1-3; the D is unclear. The ends were cut back, 0 bases at V and 0 bases at J, with 9 bases in the middle. The length of the CDR3 is 16 residues. Looked up from germline, CDR1 is LNHNV and CDR2 is YYDKDF (reference sequence). In nucleotides, the CDR3 is TGTGCCACCAGCAGAGATGTGGGCCTCTCTGGAAACACCATATATTTT. Amino acid sequence: CATSRDVGLSGNTIYF.

The genes are TRBV9 and TRBJ2-2; 13 bases are a match to TRBD2. The J segment lost 3 bases and the V segment lost 3 bases, leaving 2 bases of the junction unmatched. The CDR3 extends over 16 amino acids. Germline V CDR1 and CDR2: SGDLS, YYNGEE. The CDR3 protein is CASSAGLAGDTGELFF. The CDR3 region has the DNA TGTGCCAGCAGCGCAGGACTAGCGGGAGACACCGGGGAGCTGTTTTTT.

This clone has just one count. J is TRBJ2-4 and V is TRBV5-6; TRBD1 matches at 9 bases. The CDR3 has 17 amino acids. CDR1 and CDR2 (germline): SGHDT, YYEEEE. V shed 6 bases and J 0 bases; nucleotides not matched to a gene: 10. The CDR3 DNA is TGTGCCAGCACCGATGGGACAGGGCTTCTAGCCAAAAACATTCAGTACTTC. Translation: CASTDGTGLLAKNIQYF.

The rearrangement uses TRBV25-1 and TRBJ2-4; 11 bases are shared with TRBD2. The CDR3 loop spans 15 amino acids. V trimming: 2 bases; J trimming: 8 bases; junction bases outside the gene matches: 5. Germline values: CDR1 MGHDK, CDR2 SYGVNS. In nucleotides, the CDR3 is TGTGCCAGCAGTGAAGTCACTAGCGGGAGATACATTCAGTACTTC. This codes for CASSEVTSGRYIQYF.

This clone has just one count. The chain joins TRBV4-1 to TRBJ2-5; D is undetermined. The CDR3 length is 13 residues. Per the germline V gene, CDR1 is MGHRA and CDR2 is YSYEKL. V lost 3 bases, J lost 0 bases, and 5 bases lay in between. In DNA, the CDR3 is TGCGCCAGCAGCCAGAGAGACCAAGAGACCCAGTACTTC. Protein: CASSQRDQETQYF.

The chain has TRBV7-6 and TRBJ2-1; TRBD2 matches 11 bases. V was pared by 7 bases and J by 6 bases, with 8 bases of the junction left unmatched. There are 15 residues in the CDR3. Germline V lookup: CDR1 SGHVS, CDR2 FNYEAQ. Here the CDR3 reads CASNLAGGLSNEQFF. Written as DNA, the CDR3 is TGTGCCAGCAACCTAGCGGGAGGTCTTTCCAATGAGCAGTTCTTC.

The genes are TRBV5-8 and TRBJ2-7; tentatively, D is TRBD1 (6 bases). The V gene lost 0 bases and the J gene lost 5 bases, with 12 bases spanning the gap. This CDR3 spans 14 amino acids. The germline CDR1 and CDR2 sequences are SGHTS and YDEGEE. CDR3 loop: CASSLAGTKDEQYF. CDR3 coding DNA: TGTGCCAGCAGCTTGGCCGGGACAAAAGACGAGCAGTACTTC.

This rearrangement joins TRBV9 to TRBJ2-7; D gene ambiguous. The V end lost 0 bases, the J end lost 0 bases, and 10 bases lay between the germline ends. Germline V lookup: CDR1 SGDLS, CDR2 YYNGEE. The CDR3 runs to 15 residues. CDR3 protein: CASSVEVASSYEQYF. CDR3 in DNA: TGTGCCAGCAGCGTAGAGGTAGCCAGCTCCTACGAGCAGTACTTC. Full variable domain (missing parts from reference TRBV9 and TRBJ2-7): DSGVTQTPKHLITATGQRVTLRCSPRSGDLSVYWYQQSLDQGLQFLIQYYNGEERAKGNILERFSAQQFPDLHSELNLSSLELGDSALYFCASSVEVASSYEQYFGPGTRLTVT.

The CDR3 is CASSFGPSGNTGELFF. CDR3 DNA sequence: TGTGCCAGTAGCTTCGGCCCCTCAGGGAACACCGGGGAGCTGTTTTTT. This chain joins TRBV19 and TRBJ2-2; D not resolved. V was trimmed by 6 bases and J by 1 base, leaving 15 bases between them. Germline V lookup: CDR1 LNHDA, CDR2 SQIVND (reference sequence). This CDR3 spans 16 amino acids.

The chain joins TRBV25-1 to TRBJ1-1, with a tentative D call TRBD1 (6 bases). The CDR3 has 16 amino acids. Per the germline V gene, CDR1 is MGHDK and CDR2 is SYGVNS. V was pared by 5 bases and J by 0 bases, with 16 bases between. The CDR3 DNA reads TGTGCCAGCAGTTCCCCGGTGGGGGCGATGAACACTGAAGCTTTCTTT. It specifies CASSSPVGAMNTEAFF.

This chain joins TRBV7-9 and TRBJ2-1; the D gene is possibly TRBD2 (6 bases). The CDR3 has 12 amino acids. Germline lookup yields CDR1 SEHNR and CDR2 FQNEAQ (reference sequence). Trimming shortened V by 3 bases and J by 6 bases, and 6 bases separated the two germline ends. DNA for the CDR3: TGTGCCAGCAGCTTGACTAGCAATGAGCAGTTCTTC. Translating it yields CASSLTSNEQFF.

CDR3 DNA sequence: TGTGCCAGCAGCGTAGGAAGGACAGATACAGATACGCAGTATTTT. Translation gives CASSVGRTDTDTQYF. This chain joins TRBV9 and TRBJ2-3; a weak D match, TRBD1 (6 bases). The CDR3 covers 15 residues. CDR1 is SGDLS and CDR2 is YYNGEE in the germline V gene. V lost 0 bases and J 3 bases, leaving 11 bases between the germline ends.

The CDR3 DNA sequence: TGTGCCAGCAGTTACGGGTCGAGTAGGGGATTCCCTGAAGCTTTCTTT. Protein: CASSYGSSRGFPEAFF. The rearrangement joins TRBV6-5 to TRBJ1-1; tentative D call: TRBD1 (5 bases). The CDR3 runs to 16 residues. Per germline, CDR1 MNHEY and CDR2 SVGAGI. The germline V and J ends were trimmed by 2 bases and 6 bases, with 19 bases remaining between them.

V and J are TRBV6-5 and TRBJ2-7, with 10 bases lining up with TRBD2. The J segment lost 3 bases and the V segment lost 4 bases, leaving 9 bases of the junction unmatched. The CDR3 sequence is 16 residues long. CDR1 and CDR2 from the germline V gene are MNHEY and SVGAGI. CDR3 loop: CASSSRTSGKNYEQYF. In DNA, the CDR3 is TGTGCCAGCAGTTCCCGAACTAGCGGGAAAAACTACGAGCAGTACTTC.

V and J are TRBV28 and TRBJ1-1; TRBD1 agrees at 9 bases. This CDR3 has 14 amino acids. J was trimmed by 5 bases and V by 4 bases; bases with no gene match: 5. From germline, CDR1 is MDHEN and CDR2 SYDVKM. CDR3 sequence (DNA): TGTGCCAGCAGTTGGACAGGGGAGGGTACTGAAGCTTTCTTT. Its protein product is CASSWTGEGTEAFF.

About this clone: This specimen includes other DNA sequences encoding the same CDR3. The rearrangement uses TRBV27 and TRBJ1-2; 7 positions match TRBD1. Per the germline V gene, CDR1 is MNHEY and CDR2 is SMNVEV (reference sequence). V was pared by 4 bases and J by 3 bases, with 8 bases of the junction left unmatched. This CDR3 region has 15 residues. This CDR3 is CASSSTTGYHYGYTF. For the CDR3, the DNA is TGTGCCAGCAGTTCCACGACAGGGTACCACTATGGCTACACCTTC.

The V call is TRBV6-1, the J call TRBJ2-6; TRBD2 aligns across 9 bases. The CDR3 sequence is 17 residues long. V dropped 4 bases and J dropped 1; count of bases not matched to a gene: 5. Germline V gene lookup returns CDR1 MNHNS and CDR2 SASEGT. CDR3 coding DNA: TGTGCCAGCAGTGGGACTAGCGCAATATCTGGGGCCAACGTCCTGACTTTC. This sequence encodes CASSGTSAISGANVLTF.

This chain uses TRBV9 with TRBJ2-7, with 9 bases fitting TRBD1. The CDR3 totals 16 residues. The V gene end was trimmed by 3 bases and the J gene end by 1 base; junction bases not matched to a gene: 8. Looked up from germline, CDR1 is SGDLS and CDR2 is YYNGEE. The CDR3 reads CASSAGTGFLSYEQYF. The DNA of the CDR3 is TGTGCCAGCAGCGCCGGGACAGGGTTTTTATCCTACGAGCAGTACTTC.

V gene TRBV2 combines with J gene TRBJ1-5; 8 bases are shared with TRBD1. The germline CDR1 and CDR2 sequences are SNHLY and FYNNEI. After removal of 5 bases from V and 6 bases from J, the junction contained 6 bases not matched to a gene. The CDR3 has 14 amino acids. CDR3 protein: CASSSSGGVQPQHF. The CDR3 nucleotides are TGTGCCAGCAGTAGCTCAGGGGGCGTTCAGCCCCAGCATTTT.

The J gene is TRBJ1-4, the V gene TRBV15; a weak D match, TRBD1 (5 bases). The CDR3 is 16 amino acids. Germline lookup yields CDR1 LNHNV and CDR2 YYDKDF (reference sequence). V gave up 5 bases and J gave up 10 bases, with 23 bases separating them. DNA of the CDR3: TGTGCCACCAGCCCGCCGGTGGGGCAAGGGTTCGGAAAACTGTTTTTT. It codes for CATSPPVGQGFGKLFF. Drawing the rest from reference TRBV15 and TRBJ1-4, the complete variable domain is DAMVIQNPRYQVTQFGKPVTLSCSQTLNHNVMYWYQQKSSQAPKLLFHYYDKDFNNEADTPDNFQSRRPNTSFCFLDIRSPGLGDTAMYLCATSPPVGQGFGKLFFGSGTQLSVL.

In its sample, this clone was seen a few times. The sample contains more than one DNA sequence encoding this CDR3. The CDR3, as DNA: TGTGCCAGCAGCTTAGGGGGAGGGCCCTACGAGCAGTACTTC. Protein sequence: CASSLGGGPYEQYF. The chain joins TRBV7-2 to TRBJ2-7, with TRBD2 identical over 7 bases. V lost 1 base, J lost 2 bases, and 2 bases stayed unmatched. This CDR3 spans 14 amino acids. CDR1 SGHTA and CDR2 FQGNSA come from the germline V gene.